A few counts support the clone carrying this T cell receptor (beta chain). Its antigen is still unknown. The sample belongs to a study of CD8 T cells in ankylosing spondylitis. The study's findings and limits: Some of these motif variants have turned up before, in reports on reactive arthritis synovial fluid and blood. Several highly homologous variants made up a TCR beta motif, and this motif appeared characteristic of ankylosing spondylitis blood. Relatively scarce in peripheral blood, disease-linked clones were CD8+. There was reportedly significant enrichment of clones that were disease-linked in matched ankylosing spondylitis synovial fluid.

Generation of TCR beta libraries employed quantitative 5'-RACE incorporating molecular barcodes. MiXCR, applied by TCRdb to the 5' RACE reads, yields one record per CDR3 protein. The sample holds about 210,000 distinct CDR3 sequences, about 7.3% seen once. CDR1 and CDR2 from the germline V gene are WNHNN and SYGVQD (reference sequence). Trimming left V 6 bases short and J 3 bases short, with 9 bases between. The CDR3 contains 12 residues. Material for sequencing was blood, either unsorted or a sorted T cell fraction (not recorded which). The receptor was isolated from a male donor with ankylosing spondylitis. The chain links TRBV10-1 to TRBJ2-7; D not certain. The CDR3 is CASSSNGYEQYF. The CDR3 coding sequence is TGCGCCAGCAGCTCAAACGGCTACGAGCAGTACTTC.